A single sample gave rise to the 2 T cell receptor beta chains below, sequenced in a study of cytomegalovirus exposure and HLA in healthy donors. PCR was performed using 60 Vbeta and 13 Jbeta primers. The data were produced by immunoSEQ multiplex PCR, yet TCRdb's version contains in-frame clones alone and is incomplete. The sample gives 95,000 to 150,000 clones, less than 75% of which show up once; less than 4.5% is in the top ten. The sample consisted of PBMCs. These receptors were obtained from a woman aged 40-49 years in good health and CMV-seronegative.

The chain recombines TRBV5-1 with TRBJ2-1; 7 bases line up with TRBD2. With 0 bases clipped from V and 10 bases from J, the junction kept 10 bases outside the gene matches. There are 15 residues in the CDR3. Looked up from germline, CDR1 is SGHRS and CDR2 is YFSETQ. The CDR3 loop reads CASSLAPGGEREQFF. Written as DNA, the CDR3 is TGCGCCAGCAGCTTGGCCCCTGGGGGGGAGCGGGAGCAGTTCTTC.

The chain uses TRBV18 and TRBJ2-1; TRBD2 matches at 10 bases. CDR3 length equals 20 residues. CDR1 is KGHSH, CDR2 LQKENI, per germline. J gave up 0 bases and V 6 bases, and 17 bases lay outside the gene matches. CDR3 nucleotide sequence: TGTGCCAGCTCTGGGAAACGTCTAGCGGGAGCGACGAGCTCCTACAATGAGCAGTTCTTC. This codes for CASSGKRLAGATSSYNEQFF.